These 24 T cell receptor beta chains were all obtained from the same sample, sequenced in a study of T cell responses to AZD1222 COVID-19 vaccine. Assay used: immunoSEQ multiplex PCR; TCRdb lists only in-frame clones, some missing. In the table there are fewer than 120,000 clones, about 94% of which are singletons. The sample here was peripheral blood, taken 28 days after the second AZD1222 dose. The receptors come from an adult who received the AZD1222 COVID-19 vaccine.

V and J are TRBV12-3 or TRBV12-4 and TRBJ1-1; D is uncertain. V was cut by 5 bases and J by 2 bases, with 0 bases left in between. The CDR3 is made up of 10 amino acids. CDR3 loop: CASSNTEAFF. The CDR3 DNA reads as TGTGCCAGCAGTAACACTGAAGCTTTCTTT.

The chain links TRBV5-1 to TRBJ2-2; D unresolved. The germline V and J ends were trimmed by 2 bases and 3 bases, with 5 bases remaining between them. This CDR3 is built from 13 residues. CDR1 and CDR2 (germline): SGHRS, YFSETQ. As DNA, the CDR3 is TGCGCCAGCAGCTTCGAATACACCGGGGAGCTGTTTTTT. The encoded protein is CASSFEYTGELFF.

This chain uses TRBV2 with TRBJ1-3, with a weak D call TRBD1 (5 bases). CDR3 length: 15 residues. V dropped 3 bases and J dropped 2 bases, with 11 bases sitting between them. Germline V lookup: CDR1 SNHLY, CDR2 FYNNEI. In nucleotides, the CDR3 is TGTGCCAGCAGTGACTCAGGGTGGCCTGGAAACACCATATATTTT. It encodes CASSDSGWPGNTIYF.

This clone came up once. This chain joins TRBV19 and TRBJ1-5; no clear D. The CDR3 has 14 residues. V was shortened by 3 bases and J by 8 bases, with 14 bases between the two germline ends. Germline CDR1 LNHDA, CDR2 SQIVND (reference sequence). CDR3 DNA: TGTGCCAGTAGTATGCGTAGTTTTGGGAAGCCCCAGCATTTT. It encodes CASSMRSFGKPQHF. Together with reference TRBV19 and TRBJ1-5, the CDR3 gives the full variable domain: DGGITQSPKYLFRKEGQNVTLSCEQNLNHDAMYWYRQDPGQGLRLIYYSQIVNDFQKGDIAEGYSVSREKKESFPLTVTSAQKNPTAFYLCASSMRSFGKPQHFGDGTRLSIL.

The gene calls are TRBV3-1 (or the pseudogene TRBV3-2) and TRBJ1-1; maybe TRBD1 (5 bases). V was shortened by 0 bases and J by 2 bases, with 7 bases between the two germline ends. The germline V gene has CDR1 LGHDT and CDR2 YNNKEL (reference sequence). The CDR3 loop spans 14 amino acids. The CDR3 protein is CASSQERGNTEAFF. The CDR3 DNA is TGTGCCAGCAGCCAAGAGAGGGGAAACACTGAAGCTTTCTTT.

The CDR3 DNA is TGTGCCAGCACAAAAACCGGGACCAGGAGTTCACCCCTCCACTTT. Encoded protein: CASTKTGTRSSPLHF. V gene TRBV27 combines with J gene TRBJ1-6; possible D gene TRBD1, 5 bases. Germline CDR1 MNHEY, CDR2 SMNVEV (reference sequence). Trimming took off 7 bases at V and 9 bases at J, with 19 bases between the two ends. CDR3 length equals 15 residues.

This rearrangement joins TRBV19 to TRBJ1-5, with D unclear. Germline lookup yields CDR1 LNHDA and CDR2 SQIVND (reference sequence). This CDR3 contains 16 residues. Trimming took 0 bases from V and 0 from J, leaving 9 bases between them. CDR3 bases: TGTGCCAGTAGTATAGAAGCAAGACCTAGCAATCAGCCCCAGCATTTT. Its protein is CASSIEARPSNQPQHF.

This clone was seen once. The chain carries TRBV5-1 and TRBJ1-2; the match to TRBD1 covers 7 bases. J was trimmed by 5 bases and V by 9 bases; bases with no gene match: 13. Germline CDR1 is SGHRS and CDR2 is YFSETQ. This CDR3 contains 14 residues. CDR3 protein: CATPTWRGLYGYTF. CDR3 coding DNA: TGCGCCACCCCTACCTGGAGGGGGCTTTATGGCTACACCTTC.

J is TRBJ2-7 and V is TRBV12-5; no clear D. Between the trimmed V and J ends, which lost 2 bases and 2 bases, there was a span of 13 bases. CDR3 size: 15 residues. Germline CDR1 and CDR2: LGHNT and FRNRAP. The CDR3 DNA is TGTGCTAGTGGTTTGAAACTTCACGGACCCTACGAGCAGTACTTC. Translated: CASGLKLHGPYEQYF.

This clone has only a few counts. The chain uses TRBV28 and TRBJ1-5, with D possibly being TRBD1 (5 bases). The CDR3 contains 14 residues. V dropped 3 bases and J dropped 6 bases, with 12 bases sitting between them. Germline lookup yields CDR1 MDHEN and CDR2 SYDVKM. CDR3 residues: CASSLGGAVQPQHF. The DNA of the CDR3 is TGTGCCAGCAGTTTGGGGGGTGCGGTTCAGCCCCAGCATTTT.

The CDR3 DNA reads as TGCGCCAGCAGTGAGTCTATTGGGCGGAATGAGCAGTTCTTC. Protein: CASSESIGRNEQFF. V gene TRBV10-2 combines with J gene TRBJ2-1; no definite D call. Trimming took 0 bases from V and 7 from J, leaving 10 bases between them. Germline CDR1 WSHSY, CDR2 SAAADI. This CDR3 is built from 14 residues.

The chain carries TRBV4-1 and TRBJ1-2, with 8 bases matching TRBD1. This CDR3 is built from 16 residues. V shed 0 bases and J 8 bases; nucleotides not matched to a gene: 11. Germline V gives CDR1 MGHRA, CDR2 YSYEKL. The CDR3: CASSQDPDRGTKGYTF. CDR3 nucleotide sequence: TGCGCCAGCAGCCAAGACCCCGACAGGGGAACTAAGGGCTACACCTTC.

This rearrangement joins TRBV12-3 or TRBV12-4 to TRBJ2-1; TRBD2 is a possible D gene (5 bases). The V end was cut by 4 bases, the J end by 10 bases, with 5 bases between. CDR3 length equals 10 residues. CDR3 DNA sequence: TGTGCCAGCAGTTCGGGGGAGCAGTTCTTC. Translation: CASSSGEQFF.

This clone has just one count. The CDR3 coding sequence is TGCGCCAGCAGCTTGCCGGGAAGGAACACTGAAGCTTTCTTT. Protein product: CASSLPGRNTEAFF. The V call is TRBV5-1, the J call TRBJ1-1; D is uncertain. The germline V and J ends were trimmed by 1 base and 1 base, with 8 bases remaining between them. Germline V gives CDR1 SGHRS, CDR2 YFSETQ. This CDR3 has 14 residues.

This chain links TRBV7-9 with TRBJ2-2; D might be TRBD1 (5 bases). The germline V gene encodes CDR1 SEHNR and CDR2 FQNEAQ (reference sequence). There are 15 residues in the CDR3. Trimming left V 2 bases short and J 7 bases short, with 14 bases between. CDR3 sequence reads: CASSLSMGRHGELFF. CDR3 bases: TGTGCCAGCAGCTTATCAATGGGGCGTCACGGGGAGCTGTTTTTT.

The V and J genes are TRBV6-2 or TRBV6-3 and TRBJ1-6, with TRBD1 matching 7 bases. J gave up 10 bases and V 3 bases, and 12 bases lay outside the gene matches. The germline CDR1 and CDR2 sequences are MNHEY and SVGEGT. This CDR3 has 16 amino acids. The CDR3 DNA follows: TGTGCCAGCAGTTATTTGGTGGACAGGTTTTGGTCACCCCTCCACTTT. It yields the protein CASSYLVDRFWSPLHF.

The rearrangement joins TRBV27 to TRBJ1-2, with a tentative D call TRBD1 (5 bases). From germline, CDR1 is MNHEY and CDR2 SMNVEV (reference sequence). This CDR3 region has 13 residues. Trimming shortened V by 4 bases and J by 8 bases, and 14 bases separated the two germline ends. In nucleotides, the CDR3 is TGTGCCAGCAGTTACACAGGAGGAGGCGGCTACACCTTC. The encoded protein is CASSYTGGGGYTF.

The CDR3 loop reads CASSSGTGMFHEQYF. CDR3 nucleotide sequence: TGTGCCAGCAGTTCCGGGACCGGCATGTTCCACGAGCAGTACTTC. The V and J genes are TRBV11-3 and TRBJ2-7; D is perhaps TRBD1 or TRBD2 (5 bases each). V was trimmed by 6 bases and J by 5 bases, leaving 20 bases between them. The length of the CDR3 is 15 residues. CDR1 is SGHNT, CDR2 YENEEA, per germline.

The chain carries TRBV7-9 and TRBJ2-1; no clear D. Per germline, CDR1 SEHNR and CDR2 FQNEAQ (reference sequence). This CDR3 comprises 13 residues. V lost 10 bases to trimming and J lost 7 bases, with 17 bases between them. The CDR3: CATHRSLGNEQFF. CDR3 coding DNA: TGTGCCACCCATAGGTCACTGGGGAATGAGCAGTTCTTC.

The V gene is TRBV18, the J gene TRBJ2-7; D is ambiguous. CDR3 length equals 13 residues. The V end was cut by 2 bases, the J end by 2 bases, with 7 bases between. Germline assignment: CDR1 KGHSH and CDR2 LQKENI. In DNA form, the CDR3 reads TGTGCCAGCTCACCAGGCAGCCCCTACGAGCAGTACTTC. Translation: CASSPGSPYEQYF.

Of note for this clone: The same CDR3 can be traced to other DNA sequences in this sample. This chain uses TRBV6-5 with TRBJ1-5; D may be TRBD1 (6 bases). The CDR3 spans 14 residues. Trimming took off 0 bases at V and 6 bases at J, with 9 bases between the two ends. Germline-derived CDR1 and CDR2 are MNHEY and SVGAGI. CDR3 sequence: CASSYSGGGQPQHF. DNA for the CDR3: TGTGCCAGCAGTTACTCGGGGGGCGGTCAGCCCCAGCATTTT.

This CDR3 is CASRRIAGGDNEQFF. The CDR3, as DNA: TGCGCCAGCAGGCGAATAGCGGGAGGTGACAATGAGCAGTTCTTC. The chain combines TRBV4-1 with TRBJ2-1; 10 bases agree with TRBD2. CDR1 is MGHRA, CDR2 YSYEKL, per germline. The ends lost 6 bases at V and 5 bases at J; junction bases unmatched: 7. The CDR3 extends over 15 amino acids.

CDR3 residues: CASSEYLTGRYNTIYF. The DNA for the CDR3 is TGTGCCAGCAGTGAATACCTGACAGGGAGGTATAACACCATATATTTT. The rearrangement joins TRBV6-1 to TRBJ1-3, with TRBD1 matching 7 bases. The length of the CDR3 is 16 residues. Germline V gene sequence: CDR1 MNHNS, CDR2 SASEGT. V was pared by 2 bases and J by 7 bases, with 11 bases of the junction left unmatched.

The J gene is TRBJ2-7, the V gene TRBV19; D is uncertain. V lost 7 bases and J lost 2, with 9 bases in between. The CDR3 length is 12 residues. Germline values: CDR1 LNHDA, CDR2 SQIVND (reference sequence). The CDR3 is CASTSHTYEQYF. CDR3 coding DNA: TGTGCCAGTACCTCTCATACCTACGAGCAGTACTTC.